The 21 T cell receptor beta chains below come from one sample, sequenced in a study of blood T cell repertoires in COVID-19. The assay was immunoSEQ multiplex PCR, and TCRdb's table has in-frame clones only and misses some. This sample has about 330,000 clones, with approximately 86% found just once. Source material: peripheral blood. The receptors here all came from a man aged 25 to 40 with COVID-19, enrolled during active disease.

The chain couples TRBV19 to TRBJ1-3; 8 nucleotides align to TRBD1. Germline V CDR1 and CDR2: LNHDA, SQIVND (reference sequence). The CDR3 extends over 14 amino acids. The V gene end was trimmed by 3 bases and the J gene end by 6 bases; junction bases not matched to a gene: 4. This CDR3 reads CASSIPQGENTIYF. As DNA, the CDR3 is TGTGCCAGTAGTATCCCACAGGGGGAAAACACCATATATTTT.

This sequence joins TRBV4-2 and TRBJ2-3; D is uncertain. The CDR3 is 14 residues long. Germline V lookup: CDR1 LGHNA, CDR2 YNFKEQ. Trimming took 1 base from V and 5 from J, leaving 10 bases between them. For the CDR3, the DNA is TGTGCCAGCAGCCAAGGGCTCCGCGGAGATACGCAGTATTTT. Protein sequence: CASSQGLRGDTQYF.

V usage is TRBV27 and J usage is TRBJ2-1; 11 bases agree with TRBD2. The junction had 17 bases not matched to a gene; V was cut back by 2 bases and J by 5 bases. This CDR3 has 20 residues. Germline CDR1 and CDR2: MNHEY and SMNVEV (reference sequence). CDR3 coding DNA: TGTGCCAGCAGTTTAATAAGCGAGGCTACTAGCGGGAGTAGGAACAATGAGCAGTTCTTC. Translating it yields CASSLISEATSGSRNNEQFF.

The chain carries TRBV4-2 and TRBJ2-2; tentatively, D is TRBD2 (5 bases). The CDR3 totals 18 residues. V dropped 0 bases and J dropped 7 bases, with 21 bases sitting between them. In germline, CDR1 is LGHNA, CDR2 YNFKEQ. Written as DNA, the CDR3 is TGTGCCAGCAGCCAAGATAGTAGCCACCTGTACGAGGGCGGGGAGCTGTTTTTT. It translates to CASSQDSSHLYEGGELFF.

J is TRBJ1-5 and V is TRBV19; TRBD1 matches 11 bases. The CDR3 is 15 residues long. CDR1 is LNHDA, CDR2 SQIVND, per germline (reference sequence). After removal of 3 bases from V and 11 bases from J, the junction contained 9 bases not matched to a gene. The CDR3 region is CASSIPPRDRGAQHF. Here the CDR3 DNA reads TGTGCCAGTAGTATCCCGCCCCGGGACAGGGGGGCCCAGCATTTT.

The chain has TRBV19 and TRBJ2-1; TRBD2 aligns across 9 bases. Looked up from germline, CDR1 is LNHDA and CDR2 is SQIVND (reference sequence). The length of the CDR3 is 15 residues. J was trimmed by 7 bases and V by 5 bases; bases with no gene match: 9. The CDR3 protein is CASSSLTSGGNEQFF. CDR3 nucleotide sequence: TGTGCCAGTAGTTCCCTGACTAGCGGAGGGAATGAGCAGTTCTTC.

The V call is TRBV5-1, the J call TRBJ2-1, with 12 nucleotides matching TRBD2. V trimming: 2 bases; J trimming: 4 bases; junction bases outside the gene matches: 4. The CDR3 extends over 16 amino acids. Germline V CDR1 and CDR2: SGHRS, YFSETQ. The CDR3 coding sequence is TGCGCCAGCAGCTTAACTAGCGGGGGGACGTACAATGAGCAGTTCTTC. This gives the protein CASSLTSGGTYNEQFF.

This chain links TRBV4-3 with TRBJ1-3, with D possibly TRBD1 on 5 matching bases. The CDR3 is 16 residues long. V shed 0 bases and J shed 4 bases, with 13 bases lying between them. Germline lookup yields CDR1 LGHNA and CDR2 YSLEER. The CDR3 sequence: CASSQDGQGLGNTIYF. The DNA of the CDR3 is TGCGCCAGCAGCCAAGACGGGCAGGGCCTCGGAAACACCATATATTTT.

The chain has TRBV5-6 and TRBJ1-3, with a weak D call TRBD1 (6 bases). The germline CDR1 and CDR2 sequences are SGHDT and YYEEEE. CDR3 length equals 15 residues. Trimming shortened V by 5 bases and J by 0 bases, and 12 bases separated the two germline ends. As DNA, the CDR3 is TGTGCCAGCAGTTCACGGGACACCTCTGGAAACACCATATATTTT. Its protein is CASSSRDTSGNTIYF.

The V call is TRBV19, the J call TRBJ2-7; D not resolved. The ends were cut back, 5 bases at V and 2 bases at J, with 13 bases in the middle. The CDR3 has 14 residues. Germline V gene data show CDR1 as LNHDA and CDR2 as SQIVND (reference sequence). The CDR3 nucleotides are TGTGCCAGTAGTGCCGGAGATACAACCTACGAGCAGTACTTC. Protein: CASSAGDTTYEQYF.

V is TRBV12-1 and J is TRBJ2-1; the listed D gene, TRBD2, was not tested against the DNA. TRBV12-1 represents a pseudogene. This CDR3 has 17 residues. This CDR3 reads CASSFISGQSSYNEQFF. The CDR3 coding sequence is TGTGCCAGCAGCTTTATTAGCGGGCAAAGCTCCTACAATGAGCAGTTCTTC.

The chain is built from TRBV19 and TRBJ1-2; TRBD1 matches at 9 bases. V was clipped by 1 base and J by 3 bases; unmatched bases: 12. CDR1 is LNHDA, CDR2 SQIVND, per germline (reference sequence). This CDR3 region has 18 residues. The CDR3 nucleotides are TGTGCCAGTAGTATAGCTATGCGAGCGGGACAGGGATACTATGGCTACACCTTC. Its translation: CASSIAMRAGQGYYGYTF.

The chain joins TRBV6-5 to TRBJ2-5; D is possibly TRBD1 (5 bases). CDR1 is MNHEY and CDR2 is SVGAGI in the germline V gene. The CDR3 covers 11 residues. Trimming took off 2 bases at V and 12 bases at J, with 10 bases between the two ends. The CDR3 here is CASSYGAREYF. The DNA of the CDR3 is TGTGCCAGCAGTTACGGGGCCCGGGAGTACTTC.

The CDR3 nucleotides are TGTGCCAGCAGTTCCACCGGCACCGGGGCTTTCTTT. This codes for CASSSTGTGAFF. V is TRBV6-5 and J is TRBJ1-1; no reliable D call. The CDR3 has 12 amino acids. The V gene's germline CDR1 is MNHEY and CDR2 SVGAGI. Trimming pared 4 bases from V and 11 bases from J, leaving 14 bases between.

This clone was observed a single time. CDR3 protein: CASSRAAGVDGTEAFF. As DNA, the CDR3 is TGTGCCAGCAGTCGCGCGGCAGGGGTGGACGGCACTGAAGCTTTCTTT. The chain uses TRBV7-9 and TRBJ1-1, with D maybe TRBD1 (6 bases). The CDR3 consists of 16 residues. V gave up 6 bases and J gave up 4 bases, with 21 bases separating them. CDR1 and CDR2 from the germline V gene are SEHNR and FQNEAQ (reference sequence). The variable domain in full, with the rest retrieved from reference TRBV7-9 and TRBJ1-1, is DTGVSQNPRHKITKRGQNVTFRCDPISEHNRLYWYRQTLGQGPEFLTYFQNEAQLEKSRLLSDRFSAERPKGSFSTLEIQRTEQGDSAMYLCASSRAAGVDGTEAFFGQGTRLTVV.

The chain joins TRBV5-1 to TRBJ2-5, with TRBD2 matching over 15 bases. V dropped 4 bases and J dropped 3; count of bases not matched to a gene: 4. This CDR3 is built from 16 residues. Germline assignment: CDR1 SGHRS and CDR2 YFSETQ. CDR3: CASSPGLAGGKETQYF. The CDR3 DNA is TGCGCCAGCAGCCCGGGACTAGCGGGGGGTAAAGAGACCCAGTACTTC.

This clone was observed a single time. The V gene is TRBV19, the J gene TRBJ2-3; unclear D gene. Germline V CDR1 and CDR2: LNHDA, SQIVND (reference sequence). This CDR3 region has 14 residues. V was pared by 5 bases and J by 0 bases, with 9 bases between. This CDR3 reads CASSSVASTDTQYF. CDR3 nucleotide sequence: TGTGCCAGTAGTTCCGTGGCAAGCACAGATACGCAGTATTTT. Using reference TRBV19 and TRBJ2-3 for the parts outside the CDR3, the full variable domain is DGGITQSPKYLFRKEGQNVTLSCEQNLNHDAMYWYRQDPGQGLRLIYYSQIVNDFQKGDIAEGYSVSREKKESFPLTVTSAQKNPTAFYLCASSSVASTDTQYFGPGTRLTVL.

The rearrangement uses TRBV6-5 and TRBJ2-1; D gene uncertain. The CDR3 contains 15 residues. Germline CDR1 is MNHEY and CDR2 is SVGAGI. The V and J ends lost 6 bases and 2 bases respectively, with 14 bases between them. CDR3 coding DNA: TGTGCCAGCAGGTGGGCACCTGATACCTACAATGAGCAGTTCTTC. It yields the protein CASRWAPDTYNEQFF.

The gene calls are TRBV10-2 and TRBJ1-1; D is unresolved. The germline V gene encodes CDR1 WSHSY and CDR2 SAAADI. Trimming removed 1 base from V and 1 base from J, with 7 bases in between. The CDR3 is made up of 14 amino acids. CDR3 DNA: TGCGCCAGCAGTGAGTATGCGGGGAACACTGAAGCTTTCTTT. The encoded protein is CASSEYAGNTEAFF.

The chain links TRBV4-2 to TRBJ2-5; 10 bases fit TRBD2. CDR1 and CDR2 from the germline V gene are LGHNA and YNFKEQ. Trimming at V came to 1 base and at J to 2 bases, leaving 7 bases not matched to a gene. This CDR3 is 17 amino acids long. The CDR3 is CASSQVSTSGFQETQYF. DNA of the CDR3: TGTGCCAGCAGCCAAGTTTCGACTAGCGGGTTTCAAGAGACCCAGTACTTC.

This CDR3 is CASSSGDTQYF. The CDR3 bases are TGTGCCAGCAGTTCAGGAGATACGCAGTATTTT. The genes are TRBV27 and TRBJ2-3, with unresolved D. Trimming shortened V by 4 bases and J by 5 bases, and 4 bases separated the two germline ends. CDR1 is MNHEY and CDR2 is SMNVEV in the germline V gene (reference sequence). The CDR3 spans 11 residues.